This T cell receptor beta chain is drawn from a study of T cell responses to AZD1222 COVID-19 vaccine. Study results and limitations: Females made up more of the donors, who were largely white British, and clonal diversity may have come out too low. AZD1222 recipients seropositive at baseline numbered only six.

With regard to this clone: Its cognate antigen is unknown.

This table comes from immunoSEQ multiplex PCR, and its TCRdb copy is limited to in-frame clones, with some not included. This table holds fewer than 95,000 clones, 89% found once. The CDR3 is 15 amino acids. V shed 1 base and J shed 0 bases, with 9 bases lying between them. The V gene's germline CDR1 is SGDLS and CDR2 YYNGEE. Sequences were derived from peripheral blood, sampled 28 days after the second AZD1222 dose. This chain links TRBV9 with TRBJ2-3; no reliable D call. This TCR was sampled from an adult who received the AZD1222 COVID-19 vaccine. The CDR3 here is CASSVTLKSTDTQYF. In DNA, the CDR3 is TGTGCCAGCAGCGTAACCCTGAAAAGCACAGATACGCAGTATTTT.